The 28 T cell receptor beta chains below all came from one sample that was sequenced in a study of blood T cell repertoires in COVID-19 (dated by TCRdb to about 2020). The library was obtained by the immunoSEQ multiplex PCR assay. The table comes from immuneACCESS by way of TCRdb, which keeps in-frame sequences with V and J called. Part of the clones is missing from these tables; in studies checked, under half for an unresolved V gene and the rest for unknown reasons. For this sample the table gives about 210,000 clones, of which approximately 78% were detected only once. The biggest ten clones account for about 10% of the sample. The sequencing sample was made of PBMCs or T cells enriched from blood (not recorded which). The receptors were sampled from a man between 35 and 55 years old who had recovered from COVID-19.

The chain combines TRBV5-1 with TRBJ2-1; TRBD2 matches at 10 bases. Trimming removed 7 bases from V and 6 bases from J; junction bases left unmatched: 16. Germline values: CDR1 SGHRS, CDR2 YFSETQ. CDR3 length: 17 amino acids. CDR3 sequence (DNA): TGCGCCAGCGGATTTGGAACTCTGTCTAGCGGGGGCAATGAGCAGTTCTTC. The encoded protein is CASGFGTLSSGGNEQFF.

In DNA, the CDR3 is TGTGCCAGCAGCTTAGTTGGACAGGGGGCACGGTCACCCCTCCACTTT. It is translated as CASSLVGQGARSPLHF. The chain couples TRBV11-2 to TRBJ1-6; 11 bases map to TRBD1. CDR3 length equals 16 residues. The junction had 6 bases not matched to a gene; V was cut back by 1 base and J by 10 bases. Germline CDR1 reads SGHAT; CDR2 reads FQNNGV.

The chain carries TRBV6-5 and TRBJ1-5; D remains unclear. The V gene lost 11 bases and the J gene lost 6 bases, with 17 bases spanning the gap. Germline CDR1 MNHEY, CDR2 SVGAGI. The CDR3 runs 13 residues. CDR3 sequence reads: CAARGQSPQPQHF. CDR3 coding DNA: TGTGCCGCGAGAGGGCAGTCCCCTCAGCCCCAGCATTTT.

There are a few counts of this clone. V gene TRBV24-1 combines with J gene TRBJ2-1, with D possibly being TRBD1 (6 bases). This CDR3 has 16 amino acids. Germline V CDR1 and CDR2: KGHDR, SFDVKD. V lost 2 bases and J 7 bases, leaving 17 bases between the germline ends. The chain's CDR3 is CATSDSVWGRGNEQFF. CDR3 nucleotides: TGTGCCACCAGTGATTCTGTCTGGGGGCGCGGGAATGAGCAGTTCTTC.

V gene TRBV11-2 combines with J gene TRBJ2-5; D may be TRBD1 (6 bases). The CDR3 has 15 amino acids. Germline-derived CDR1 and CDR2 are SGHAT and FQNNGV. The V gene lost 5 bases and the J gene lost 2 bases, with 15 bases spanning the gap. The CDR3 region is CASSHHRDIQETQYF. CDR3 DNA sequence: TGTGCCAGCAGCCATCACCGGGACATACAAGAGACCCAGTACTTC. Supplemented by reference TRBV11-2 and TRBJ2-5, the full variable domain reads EAGVAQSPRYKIIEKRQSVAFWCNPISGHATLYWYQQILGQGPKLLIQFQNNGVVDDSQLPKDRFSAERLKGVDSTLKIQPAKLEDSAVYLCASSHHRDIQETQYFGPGTRLLVL.

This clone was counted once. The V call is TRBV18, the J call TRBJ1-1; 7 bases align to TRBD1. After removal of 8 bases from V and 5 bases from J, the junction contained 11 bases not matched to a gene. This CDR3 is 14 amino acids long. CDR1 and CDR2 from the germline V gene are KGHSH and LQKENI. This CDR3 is CASGSTGVGTEAFF. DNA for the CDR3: TGTGCCAGCGGAAGTACAGGGGTGGGGACTGAAGCTTTCTTT.

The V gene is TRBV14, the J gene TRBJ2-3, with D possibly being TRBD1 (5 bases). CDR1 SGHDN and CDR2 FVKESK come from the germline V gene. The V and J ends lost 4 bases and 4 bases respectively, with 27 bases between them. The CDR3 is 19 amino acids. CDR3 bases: TGTGCCAGCAGCCGGTCCGTATCGAGGCTGACTCAGGGCGCAGATACGCAGTATTTT. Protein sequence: CASSRSVSRLTQGADTQYF.

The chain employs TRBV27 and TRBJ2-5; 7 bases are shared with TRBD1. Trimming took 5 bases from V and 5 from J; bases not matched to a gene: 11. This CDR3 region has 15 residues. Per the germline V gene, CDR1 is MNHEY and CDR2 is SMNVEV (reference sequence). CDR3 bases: TGTGCCAGCAGTACACGACAGGGATCGACGGAGACCCAGTACTTC. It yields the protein CASSTRQGSTETQYF.

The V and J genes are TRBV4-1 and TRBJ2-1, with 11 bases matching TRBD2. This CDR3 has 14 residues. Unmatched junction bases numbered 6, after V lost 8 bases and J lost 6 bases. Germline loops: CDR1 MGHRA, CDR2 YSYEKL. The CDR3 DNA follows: TGCGCCAGCCGACTAGCGGGAAGGAGCAATGAGCAGTTCTTC. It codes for CASRLAGRSNEQFF.

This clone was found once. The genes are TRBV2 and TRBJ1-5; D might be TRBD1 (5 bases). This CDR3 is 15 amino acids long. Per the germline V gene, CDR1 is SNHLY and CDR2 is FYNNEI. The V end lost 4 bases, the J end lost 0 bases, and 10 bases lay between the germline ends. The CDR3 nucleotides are TGTGCCAGCAGTGGACACAGGTATAGCAATCAGCCCCAGCATTTT. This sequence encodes CASSGHRYSNQPQHF.

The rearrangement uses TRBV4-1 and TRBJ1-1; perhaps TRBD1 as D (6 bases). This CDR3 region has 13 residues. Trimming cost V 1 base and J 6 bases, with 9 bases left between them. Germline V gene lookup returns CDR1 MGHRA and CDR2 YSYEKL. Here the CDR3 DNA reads TGCGCCAGCAGCCAAGCCGGACAGCCTGAAGCTTTCTTT. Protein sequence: CASSQAGQPEAFF.

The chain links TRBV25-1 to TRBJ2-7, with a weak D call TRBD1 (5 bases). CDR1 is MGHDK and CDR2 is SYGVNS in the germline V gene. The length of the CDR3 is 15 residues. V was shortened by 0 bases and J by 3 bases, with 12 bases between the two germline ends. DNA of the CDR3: TGTGCCAGCAGTGAATATCCGGACACGCTCTACGAGCAGTACTTC. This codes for CASSEYPDTLYEQYF.

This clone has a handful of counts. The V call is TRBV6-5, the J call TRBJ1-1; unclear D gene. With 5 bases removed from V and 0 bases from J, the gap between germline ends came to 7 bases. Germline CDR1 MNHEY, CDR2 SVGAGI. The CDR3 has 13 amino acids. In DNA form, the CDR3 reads TGTGCCAGCAGTCCCGGGTTGAACACTGAAGCTTTCTTT. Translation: CASSPGLNTEAFF.

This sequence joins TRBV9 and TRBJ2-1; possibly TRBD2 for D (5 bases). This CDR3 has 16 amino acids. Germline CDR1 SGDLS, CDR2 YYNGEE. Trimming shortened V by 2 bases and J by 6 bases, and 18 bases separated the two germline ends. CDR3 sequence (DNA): TGTGCCAGCAGCGTTGGGGTGGACTTCTCCCTCAATGAGCAGTTCTTC. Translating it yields CASSVGVDFSLNEQFF.

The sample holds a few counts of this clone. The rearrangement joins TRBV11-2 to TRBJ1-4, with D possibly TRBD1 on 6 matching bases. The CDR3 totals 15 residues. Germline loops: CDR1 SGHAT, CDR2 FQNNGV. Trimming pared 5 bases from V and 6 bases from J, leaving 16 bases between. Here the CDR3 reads CASSIGQIGDEKLFF. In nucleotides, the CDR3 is TGTGCCAGCAGCATCGGACAGATCGGAGATGAAAAACTGTTTTTT.

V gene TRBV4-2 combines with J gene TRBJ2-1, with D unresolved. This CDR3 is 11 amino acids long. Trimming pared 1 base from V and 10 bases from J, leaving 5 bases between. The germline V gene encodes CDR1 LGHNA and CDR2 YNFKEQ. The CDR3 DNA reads TGTGCCAGCAGCCAAGGCAGGGAGCAGTTCTTC. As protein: CASSQGREQFF.

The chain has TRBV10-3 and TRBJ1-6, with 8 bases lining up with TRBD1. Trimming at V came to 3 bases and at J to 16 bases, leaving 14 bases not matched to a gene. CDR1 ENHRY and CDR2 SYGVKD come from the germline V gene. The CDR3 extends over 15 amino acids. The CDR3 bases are TGTGCCATCAGTGACACTACCGGGACAGGTACTCTACTCCACTTT. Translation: CAISDTTGTGTLLHF.

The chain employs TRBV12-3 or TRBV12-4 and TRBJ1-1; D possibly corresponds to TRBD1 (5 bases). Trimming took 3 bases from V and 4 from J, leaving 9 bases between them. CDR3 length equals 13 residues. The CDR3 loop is CASSFRTSTEAFF. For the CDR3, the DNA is TGTGCCAGCAGTTTTCGGACAAGCACTGAAGCTTTCTTT.

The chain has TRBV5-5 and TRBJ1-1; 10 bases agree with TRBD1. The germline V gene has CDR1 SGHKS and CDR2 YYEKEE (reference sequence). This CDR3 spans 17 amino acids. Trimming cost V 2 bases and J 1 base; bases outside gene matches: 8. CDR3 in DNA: TGTGCCAGCAGCTTCGTCCCGGGACAGGGGACGAACACTGAAGCTTTCTTT. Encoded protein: CASSFVPGQGTNTEAFF. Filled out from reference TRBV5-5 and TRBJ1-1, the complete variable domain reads DAGVTQSPTHLIKTRGQQVTLRCSPISGHKSVSWYQQVLGQGPQFIFQYYEKEERGRGNFPDRFSARQFPNYSSELNVNALLLGDSALYLCASSFVPGQGTNTEAFFGQGTRLTVV.

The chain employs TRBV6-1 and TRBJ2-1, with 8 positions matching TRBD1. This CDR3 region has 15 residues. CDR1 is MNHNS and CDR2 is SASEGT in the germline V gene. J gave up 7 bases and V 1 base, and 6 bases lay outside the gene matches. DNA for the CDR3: TGTGCCAGCAGTGAAGGCGGGACAGGTGGAAATGAGCAGTTCTTC. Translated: CASSEGGTGGNEQFF.

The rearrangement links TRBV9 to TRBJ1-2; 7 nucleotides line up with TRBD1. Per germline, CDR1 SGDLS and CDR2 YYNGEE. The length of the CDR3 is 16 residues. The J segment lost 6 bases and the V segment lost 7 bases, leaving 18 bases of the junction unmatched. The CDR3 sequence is CASSRQGPNGVNGYTF. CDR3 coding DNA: TGTGCCAGCTCTCGACAGGGCCCCAATGGGGTTAATGGCTACACCTTC. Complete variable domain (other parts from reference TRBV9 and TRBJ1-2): DSGVTQTPKHLITATGQRVTLRCSPRSGDLSVYWYQQSLDQGLQFLIQYYNGEERAKGNILERFSAQQFPDLHSELNLSSLELGDSALYFCASSRQGPNGVNGYTFGSGTRLTVV.

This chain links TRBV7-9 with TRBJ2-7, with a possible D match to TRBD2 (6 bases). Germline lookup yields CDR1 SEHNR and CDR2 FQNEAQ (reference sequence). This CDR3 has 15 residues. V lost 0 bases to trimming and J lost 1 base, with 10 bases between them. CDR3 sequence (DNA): TGTGCCAGCAGCTTAGCCGGGACTCCTTCCTACGAGCAGTACTTC. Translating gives CASSLAGTPSYEQYF.

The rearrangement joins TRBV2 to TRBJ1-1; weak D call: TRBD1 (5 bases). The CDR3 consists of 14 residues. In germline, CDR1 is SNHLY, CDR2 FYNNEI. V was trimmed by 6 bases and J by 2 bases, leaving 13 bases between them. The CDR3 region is CASRHLTDNTEAFF. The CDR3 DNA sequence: TGTGCCAGCAGGCACTTGACAGACAACACTGAAGCTTTCTTT.

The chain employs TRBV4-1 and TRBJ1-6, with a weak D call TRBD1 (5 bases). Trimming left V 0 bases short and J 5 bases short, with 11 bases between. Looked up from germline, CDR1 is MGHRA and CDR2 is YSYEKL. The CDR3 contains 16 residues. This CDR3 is CASSQESKGDNSPLHF. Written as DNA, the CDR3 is TGCGCCAGCAGCCAAGAAAGTAAAGGGGATAATTCACCCCTCCACTTT.

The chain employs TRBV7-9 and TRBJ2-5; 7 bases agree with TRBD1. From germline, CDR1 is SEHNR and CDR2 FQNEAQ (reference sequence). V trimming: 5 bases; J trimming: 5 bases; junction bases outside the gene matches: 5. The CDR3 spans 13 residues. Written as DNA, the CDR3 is TGTGCCAGCAGCCCGACAGGGAAGGAGACCCAGTACTTC. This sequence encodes CASSPTGKETQYF.

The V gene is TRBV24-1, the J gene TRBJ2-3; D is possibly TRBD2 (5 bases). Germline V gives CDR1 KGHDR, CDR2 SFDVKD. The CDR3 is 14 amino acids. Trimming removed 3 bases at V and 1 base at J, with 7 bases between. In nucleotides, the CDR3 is TGTGCCACCAGTGATGCGAGGGGCACAGATACGCAGTATTTT. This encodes CATSDARGTDTQYF.

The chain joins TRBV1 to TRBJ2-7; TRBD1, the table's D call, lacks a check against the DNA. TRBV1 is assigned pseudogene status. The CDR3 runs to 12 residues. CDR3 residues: CTSSPDTYEQYF. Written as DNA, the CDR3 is TGCACCAGCAGCCCTGACACCTACGAGCAGTACTTC.

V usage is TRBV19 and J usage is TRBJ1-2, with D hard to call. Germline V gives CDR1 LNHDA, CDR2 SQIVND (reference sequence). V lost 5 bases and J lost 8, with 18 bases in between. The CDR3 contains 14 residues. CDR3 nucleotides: TGTGCCAGTAGTCCCACTAGGACCATTCCCGGCTACACCTTC. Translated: CASSPTRTIPGYTF. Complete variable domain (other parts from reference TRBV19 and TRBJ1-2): DGGITQSPKYLFRKEGQNVTLSCEQNLNHDAMYWYRQDPGQGLRLIYYSQIVNDFQKGDIAEGYSVSREKKESFPLTVTSAQKNPTAFYLCASSPTRTIPGYTFGSGTRLTVV.